The next 31 T cell receptor beta chains were all read from a single sample in a study of CD8+CD57+ T cells in acquired aplastic anemia. Profiling of TCR beta VDJ combinations and CDR3 sequences used genomic DNA as template. From the reads, TCRdb called clonotypes with MiXCR, one entry per CDR3 protein. The sample shows about 190,000 distinct CDR3 sequences, about 53% of them seen only once. Sequenced sample: sorted CD4+, CD8+, or CD8+CD57+ T cells (not recorded which) from PBMCs. These receptors were taken from a human donor in good health, serving as a control.

This chain joins TRBV7-6 and TRBJ2-3; the match to TRBD2 covers 11 bases. The CDR3 loop spans 15 amino acids. The ends lost 3 bases at V and 2 bases at J; junction bases unmatched: 1. The germline gives CDR1 SGHVS, CDR2 FNYEAQ. The CDR3 DNA is TGTGCCAGCAGCTTGGGACTAGCGGCCACAGATACGCAGTATTTT. Amino acid sequence: CASSLGLAATDTQYF.

In its sample, this clonotype was seen a few times. The genes are TRBV7-2 and TRBJ2-5; TRBD2 matches 8 bases. The germline V gene has CDR1 SGHTA and CDR2 FQGNSA. Unmatched junction bases numbered 0, after V lost 3 bases and J lost 9 bases. The CDR3 consists of 11 residues. In DNA form, the CDR3 reads TGTGCCAGCAGCTTCGGGGGGGCCCAGTACTTC. This codes for CASSFGGAQYF.

The chain uses TRBV20-1 and TRBJ2-5; perhaps TRBD2 as D (6 bases). Germline V gene lookup returns CDR1 DFQATT and CDR2 SNEGSKA (reference sequence). V lost 6 bases to trimming and J lost 2 bases, with 16 bases between them. The CDR3 loop spans 14 amino acids. The CDR3 spells CSAGGTRGQETQYF. The CDR3 bases are TGCAGTGCAGGCGGGACCCGGGGGCAAGAGACCCAGTACTTC.

Worth noting for this clonotype: At one boundary the junction diverges from the germline segment, which might be a read error. V usage is TRBV11-2 and J usage is TRBJ1-6, with D maybe TRBD1 (5 bases). The CDR3 covers 14 residues. The germline V gene encodes CDR1 SGHAT and CDR2 FQNNGV. The CDR3 bases are TGTGTCAGCAGCTTATTCTTGAGGGACTCACCCCTCCACTTT. It specifies CVSSLFLRDSPLHF.

The V and J genes are TRBV4-1 and TRBJ1-5; the D gene is possibly TRBD1 (5 bases). The germline CDR1 and CDR2 sequences are MGHRA and YSYEKL. The CDR3 is 15 amino acids. Trimming shortened V by 4 bases and J by 1 base, and 11 bases separated the two germline ends. CDR3: CASSPAGGSNQPQHF. In DNA form, the CDR3 reads TGCGCCAGCAGCCCGGCCGGGGGGAGCAATCAGCCCCAGCATTTT.

This clonotype came up many times. The chain joins TRBV11-2 to TRBJ1-6; D possibly corresponds to TRBD1 (6 bases). The CDR3 covers 15 residues. The V and J ends lost 3 bases and 8 bases respectively, with 14 bases between them. Germline loops: CDR1 SGHAT, CDR2 FQNNGV. The CDR3 sequence is CASSFRLGADSPLHF. The CDR3 nucleotides are TGTGCCAGCAGCTTTCGCTTGGGGGCGGATTCACCCCTCCACTTT. Filled out from reference TRBV11-2 and TRBJ1-6, the complete variable domain reads EAGVAQSPRYKIIEKRQSVAFWCNPISGHATLYWYQQILGQGPKLLIQFQNNGVVDDSQLPKDRFSAERLKGVDSTLKIQPAKLEDSAVYLCASSFRLGADSPLHFGNGTRLTVT.

About this clonotype: The CDR3 does not end in the conserved phenylalanine or tryptophan, so this is likely a read error. The V call is TRBV2, the J call TRBJ1-6; TRBD1 agrees at 7 bases. The CDR3 is 14 amino acids. Germline V gene lookup returns CDR1 SNHLY and CDR2 FYNNEI. The CDR3 reads CASSEGQGDSPLHS. In nucleotides, the CDR3 is TGTGCCAGCAGCGAAGGGCAGGGGGATTCACCCCTCCACTCT.

This clonotype was counted at least ten times. The rearrangement links TRBV20-1 to TRBJ2-1, with D perhaps given as TRBD1 or TRBD2 (6 bases each). Per the germline V gene, CDR1 is DFQATT and CDR2 is SNEGSKA (reference sequence). Trimming cost V 0 bases and J 0 bases, with 15 bases left between them. The CDR3 consists of 17 residues. CDR3 protein: CSARDWGAVSSYNEQFF. CDR3 sequence (DNA): TGCAGTGCTAGAGATTGGGGGGCGGTGAGCTCCTACAATGAGCAGTTCTTC.

The chain recombines TRBV29-1 with TRBJ2-1; D is undetermined. Trimming stripped 7 bases from V and 1 base from J, with 14 bases between. The CDR3 is 14 amino acids. CDR1 and CDR2 from the germline V gene are SQVTM and ANQGSEA. The CDR3 reads CSANLPTSYNEQFF. The CDR3 DNA is TGCAGCGCCAATCTACCAACTTCCTACAATGAGCAGTTCTTC.

As regards this clonotype: A read error may account for a junction end that differs from germline. The V gene is TRBV10-2, the J gene TRBJ2-7; 7 positions agree with TRBD2. CDR3 size: 14 residues. Per the germline V gene, CDR1 is WSHSY and CDR2 is SAAADI. The CDR3 loop reads CASSYPPGRGEQYF. The CDR3 DNA reads TGTGCCAGCAGTTACCCTCCAGGGAGGGGCGAGCAGTACTTC.

Comments on this clonotype: A much larger clone sits a single nucleotide away, making a read error possible. The chain uses TRBV4-1 and TRBJ1-2; 7 nucleotides match TRBD1. Germline-derived CDR1 and CDR2 are MGHRA and YSYEKL. Losses at the gene ends were 1 base for V and 3 bases for J; bases not matched to a gene: 8. CDR3 length: 16 amino acids. CDR3 protein: CASSQGRDSPDYGYTF. The DNA of the CDR3 is TGCGCCAGCAGCCAAGGCCGGGACAGCCCCGACTATGGCTACACCTTC.

This chain uses TRBV7-3 with TRBJ1-2; D is unresolved. The CDR3 is 14 residues long. Trimming took 6 bases from V and 4 from J, leaving 15 bases between them. Germline V CDR1 and CDR2: SGHTA, FQGTGA. The CDR3 region is CASSSVWEIYGYTF. CDR3 in DNA: TGTGCCAGCAGTTCCGTGTGGGAGATCTATGGCTACACCTTC.

The rearrangement links TRBV7-2 to TRBJ1-5; D is perhaps TRBD1 (5 bases). Trimming shortened V by 6 bases and J by 4 bases, and 16 bases separated the two germline ends. CDR3 length: 15 amino acids. Germline-derived CDR1 and CDR2 are SGHTA and FQGNSA. The CDR3 sequence is CASSRQPGPNQPQHF. Here the CDR3 DNA reads TGTGCCAGCAGTAGACAACCGGGGCCAAATCAGCCCCAGCATTTT.

About this clonotype: At one end, the junction sequence differs from germline, possibly due to a read error. The chain joins TRBV7-8 to TRBJ2-3; the match to TRBD2 covers 9 bases. The CDR3 sequence is 18 residues long. In germline, CDR1 is SGHVS, CDR2 FQNEAQ. DNA for the CDR3: TGCGCCAGCAGCCCGGGGGCTAGCGGGGATTTAAGCACAGATACGCAGTATTTT. Translated, it gives CASSPGASGDLSTDTQYF. Based on the CDR3 plus reference TRBV7-8 and TRBJ2-3, the full variable domain is GAGVSQSPRYKVAKRGQDVALRCDPISGHVSLFWYQQALGQGPEFLTYFQNEAQLDKSGLPSDRFFAERPEGSVSTLKIQRTQQEDSAVYLCASSPGASGDLSTDTQYFGPGTRLTVL.

V and J are TRBV28 and TRBJ1-1, with TRBD1 as a possible D gene (5 bases). CDR3 length equals 15 residues. CDR1 and CDR2 from the germline V gene are MDHEN and SYDVKM. Trimming pared 2 bases from V and 0 bases from J, leaving 10 bases between. The CDR3 DNA is TGTGCCAGCAGTTTAAGGGGCCGGATGAACACTGAAGCTTTCTTT. It yields the protein CASSLRGRMNTEAFF.

This clonotype was counted between two and nine times. A much larger clone lies a single base off, so this may be a read error. The gene calls are TRBV7-2 and TRBJ2-7, with TRBD1 as a possible D gene (6 bases). Trimming took 5 bases from V and 3 from J, leaving 11 bases between them. CDR3 length: 13 residues. Germline V gene sequence: CDR1 SGHTA, CDR2 FQGNSA. CDR3 residues: CASSPTGRYEQYF. The CDR3 DNA sequence: TGTGCCAGCAGCCCCACAGGGCGCTACGAGCAGTACTTC.

This clonotype was counted many times. V is TRBV28 and J is TRBJ1-4, with unresolved D. This CDR3 spans 11 amino acids. Trimming cost V 7 bases and J 6 bases, with 6 bases left between them. CDR1 MDHEN and CDR2 SYDVKM come from the germline V gene. The CDR3 loop reads CASNKHEKLFF. CDR3 coding DNA: TGTGCCAGCAATAAACATGAAAAACTGTTTTTT. Drawing the rest from reference TRBV28 and TRBJ1-4, the complete variable domain is DVKVTQSSRYLVKRTGEKVFLECVQDMDHENMFWYRQDPGLGLRLIYFSYDVKMKEKGDIPEGYSVSREKKERFSLILESASTNQTSMYLCASNKHEKLFFGSGTQLSVL.

The sample holds a few counts of this clonotype. This chain connects TRBV10-2 to TRBJ2-7, with 9 bases lining up with TRBD1. The CDR3 is 15 amino acids. Germline-derived CDR1 and CDR2 are WSHSY and SAAADI. Trimming at V came to 7 bases and at J to 2 bases, leaving 9 bases not matched to a gene. The CDR3: CASNAGTGTTYEQYF. In nucleotides, the CDR3 is TGCGCCAGCAACGCCGGGACAGGGACCACCTACGAGCAGTACTTC.

The genes are TRBV4-3 and TRBJ2-5; D possibly corresponds to TRBD2 (6 bases). The length of the CDR3 is 15 residues. V shed 2 bases and J shed 7 bases, with 17 bases lying between them. Germline values: CDR1 LGHNA, CDR2 YSLEER. CDR3 DNA sequence: TGCGCCAGCAGCCAAAACCCGGACCTCGGGGGGACCCAGTACTTC. Protein product: CASSQNPDLGGTQYF.

This chain links TRBV15 with TRBJ2-7; 10 nucleotides line up with TRBD1. The junction had 8 bases not matched to a gene; V was cut back by 4 bases and J by 5 bases. The CDR3 loop spans 15 amino acids. Germline loops: CDR1 LNHNV, CDR2 YYDKDF (reference sequence). CDR3: CATSIGGQGLNEQYF. CDR3 DNA sequence: TGTGCCACCAGCATAGGGGGACAGGGGTTGAACGAGCAGTACTTC.

In its sample, this clonotype was seen many times. The junction differs from germline at one of its ends, possibly a read error. This rearrangement joins TRBV7-7 to TRBJ1-4; possibly TRBD1 for D (5 bases). The CDR3 covers 14 residues. The germline gives CDR1 SSHAT, CDR2 FNYEAQ (reference sequence). The CDR3 region is CASSPGRWAEKLFF. The DNA for the CDR3 is TGTGCTAGCAGCCCAGGGAGGTGGGCTGAAAAACTGTTTTTT. Full variable domain (outside the CDR3, taken from reference TRBV7-7 and TRBJ1-4): GAGVSQSPRYKVTKRGQDVTLRCDPISSHATLYWYQQALGQGPEFLTYFNYEAQPDKSGLPSDRFSAERPEGSISTLTIQRTEQRDSAMYRCASSPGRWAEKLFFGSGTQLSVL.

The chain is built from TRBV19 and TRBJ2-2, with TRBD2 matching 7 bases. The CDR3 is 14 residues long. Germline trimming cut 2 bases from V and 7 bases from J; bases unmatched to any gene: 4. Germline-derived CDR1 and CDR2 are LNHDA and SQIVND (reference sequence). Here the CDR3 DNA reads TGTGCCAGTAGTATAAGCGGGGAAGGCGGGGAGCTGTTTTTT. Its protein product is CASSISGEGGELFF. Filled out from reference TRBV19 and TRBJ2-2, the complete variable domain reads DGGITQSPKYLFRKEGQNVTLSCEQNLNHDAMYWYRQDPGQGLRLIYYSQIVNDFQKGDIAEGYSVSREKKESFPLTVTSAQKNPTAFYLCASSISGEGGELFFGEGSRLTVL.

To note about this clonotype: Given the absence of the conserved phenylalanine or tryptophan at the CDR3 end, a read error is likely. It is unclear where the CDR3 begins or ends on the DNA, so no DNA is shown, and the CDR3 is as TCRdb lists it. The chain has TRBV19 and TRBJ2-6. Termini included, the CDR3 measures 8 amino acids. CDR1 LNHDA and CDR2 SQIVND come from the germline V gene (reference sequence). The CDR3 reads CASSIRDP.

The chain employs TRBV29-1 and TRBJ2-2; 10 bases match TRBD1. Germline V gives CDR1 SQVTM, CDR2 ANQGSEA. The CDR3 extends over 15 amino acids. The ends lost 6 bases at V and 4 bases at J; junction bases unmatched: 8. As DNA, the CDR3 is TGCAGCGTGGGGACCGGGACAGGGGTCACCGGGGAGCTGTTTTTT. Translation: CSVGTGTGVTGELFF.

In its sample, this clonotype was seen many times. The chain links TRBV12-3 or TRBV12-4 to TRBJ2-3; D remains ambiguous. The V and J ends lost 5 bases and 3 bases respectively, with 9 bases between them. This CDR3 contains 13 residues. CDR3 in amino acids: CASSAQRTDTQYF. The CDR3 DNA reads as TGTGCCAGCAGTGCCCAGAGAACAGATACGCAGTATTTT.

This clonotype has just one count. The genes are TRBV25-1 and TRBJ2-7, with D possibly called TRBD1 or TRBD2 (5 bases each). The CDR3 sequence is 13 residues long. V dropped 6 bases and J dropped 1 base, with 10 bases sitting between them. The germline V gene encodes CDR1 MGHDK and CDR2 SYGVNS. Here the CDR3 DNA reads TGTGCCAGCAGCCGGGGACCGTCCTACGAGCAGTACTTC. As protein: CASSRGPSYEQYF.

This clonotype was seen many times. The chain joins TRBV10-3 to TRBJ1-3; the D gene is possibly TRBD1 (5 bases). The V end lost 6 bases, the J end lost 0 bases, and 12 bases lay between the germline ends. CDR3 size: 15 residues. Germline assignment: CDR1 ENHRY and CDR2 SYGVKD. Written as DNA, the CDR3 is TGTGCCATCAGGCGGGACTCAGTCTCTGGAAACACCATATATTTT. Amino acids: CAIRRDSVSGNTIYF.

The chain is built from TRBV20-1 and TRBJ2-5; 10 bases agree with TRBD2. Germline V gene lookup returns CDR1 DFQATT and CDR2 SNEGSKA (reference sequence). Germline trimming cut 6 bases from V and 5 bases from J; bases unmatched to any gene: 9. This CDR3 spans 14 amino acids. The CDR3 loop reads CSATHGTSDETQYF. CDR3 bases: TGCAGTGCCACCCACGGGACTAGCGACGAGACCCAGTACTTC.

A word on this clonotype: Relative to the germline gene, one junction end is altered; a read error may explain this. The J gene is TRBJ1-2, the V gene TRBV19; 8 bases map to TRBD1. The CDR3 sequence is 13 residues long. CDR1 and CDR2 from the germline V gene are LNHDA and SQIVND (reference sequence). DNA of the CDR3: TGTGCCAGTAGTATACAGGGGGCCTATGGCTGCACCTTC. This translates into CASSIQGAYGCTF.

This clonotype came up many times. At one of its ends the junction is not consistent with the germline gene, which may arise from a read error. The rearrangement uses TRBV7-7 and TRBJ2-5; D is unclear. Germline CDR1 and CDR2: SSHAT and FNYEAQ (reference sequence). This CDR3 spans 12 amino acids. The CDR3 loop reads CASSPPLETQYF. As DNA, the CDR3 is TGTGCTAGCAGCCCACCGTTGGAGACCCAGTACTTC.

V is TRBV7-2 and J is TRBJ2-1; 9 bases match TRBD1. This CDR3 has 16 amino acids. After removal of 6 bases from V and 8 bases from J, the junction contained 14 bases not matched to a gene. The germline CDR1 and CDR2 sequences are SGHTA and FQGNSA. The CDR3 nucleotides are TGTGCCAGCAGACAGGGGGGGACAGGGTATCGGGATGAGCAGTTCTTC. It translates to CASRQGGTGYRDEQFF. The full variable domain, in which reference TRBV7-2 and TRBJ2-1 provide the parts outside the CDR3, is GAGVSQSPSNKVTEKGKDVELRCDPISGHTALYWYRQSLGQGLEFLIYFQGNSAPDKSGLPSDRFSAERTGGSVSTLTIQRTQQEDSAVYLCASRQGGTGYRDEQFFGPGTRLTVL.